These 13 T cell receptor beta chains share one sample of origin, sequenced in a study of human CD8 memory T cell subsets. UMI-labeled 5' RACE yielded the TCR beta libraries. TCRdb reprocessed the 5' RACE reads, with one entry per CDR3 protein and no DNA. Seen in this sample are several thousand distinct CDR3 sequences; the ten most common clones hold 28%. The source material was CD8+ effector memory T cells (TEM) sorted from PBMCs. Specified subset: effector memory CD8 T cells, CCR7- CD45RO+ CD95+. The receptors were gathered from a human donor in good health.

According to its frequency, this clonotype is medium-sized (0.01 to 0.1%). The V gene is TRBV7-9, the J gene TRBJ2-1; as DNA is missing, the TRBD1 call by TCRdb cannot be tested. This CDR3 comprises 15 residues. CDR1 and CDR2 (germline): SEHNR, FQNEAQ (reference sequence). This CDR3 is CASSFGTGDYNEQFF.

Here the CDR3 reads CASSESLKRESNTGELFF. The chain recombines TRBV9 with TRBJ2-2; TCRdb designates TRBD2, a call that cannot be tested without DNA. The CDR3 has 18 amino acids. Germline-derived CDR1 and CDR2 are SGDLS and YYNGEE.

Frequency places this clonotype as medium-sized. The chain carries TRBV5-4 and TRBJ2-2; with no DNA, the TCRdb D assignment of TRBD2 cannot be verified. This CDR3 has 15 residues. The germline CDR1 and CDR2 sequences are SGHNT and YYREEE (reference sequence). The CDR3 sequence: CASSLGTTNTGELFF.

The chain has TRBV5-1 and TRBJ2-3; the TCRdb call, TRBD2, lacks DNA for checking. The CDR3 has 16 amino acids. From germline, CDR1 is SGHRS and CDR2 YFSETQ. CDR3 loop: CASSQLAGGPEDTQYF. Variable domain in full (rest from reference TRBV5-1 and TRBJ2-3): KAGVTQTPRYLIKTRGQQVTLSCSPISGHRSVSWYQQTPGQGLQFLFEYFSETQRNKGNFPGRFSGRQFSNSRSEMNVSTLELGDSALYLCASSQLAGGPEDTQYFGPGTRLTVL.

V usage is TRBV6-1 and J usage is TRBJ1-5; TCRdb reports TRBD1, a call that lacks DNA to check it against. The germline gives CDR1 MNHNS, CDR2 SASEGT. The CDR3 is 14 amino acids. The CDR3 region is CASSEPGVGQPQHF.

The rearrangement joins TRBV19 to TRBJ1-2. The V gene's germline CDR1 is LNHDA and CDR2 SQIVND (reference sequence). This CDR3 is 14 amino acids long. The CDR3 spells CASTQRASLSIHTF.

The gene calls are TRBV7-9 and TRBJ2-7. The CDR3 is 12 amino acids. Germline loops: CDR1 SEHNR, CDR2 FQNEAQ (reference sequence). The CDR3 sequence is CASSLAQGEQYF. Drawing the rest from reference TRBV7-9 and TRBJ2-7, the complete variable domain is DTGVSQNPRHKITKRGQNVTFRCDPISEHNRLYWYRQTLGQGPEFLTYFQNEAQLEKSRLLSDRFSAERPKGSFSTLEIQRTEQGDSAMYLCASSLAQGEQYFGPGTRLTVT.

The J gene is TRBJ2-1, the V gene TRBV4-1; without DNA, the TCRdb call of TRBD2 cannot be checked. The CDR3 loop spans 16 amino acids. The germline V gene encodes CDR1 MGHRA and CDR2 YSYEKL. CDR3 sequence reads: CASSQDFGGTSGEQFF.

V usage is TRBV20-1 and J usage is TRBJ2-1. This CDR3 is 15 amino acids long. In germline, CDR1 is DFQATT, CDR2 SNEGSKA (reference sequence). CDR3: CSARDEASSYNEQFF.

The genes are TRBV7-9 and TRBJ1-1; absent DNA, TCRdb's TRBD1 call cannot be checked. The CDR3 length is 15 residues. The germline V gene has CDR1 SEHNR and CDR2 FQNEAQ (reference sequence). The CDR3 here is CASSTPEKGDTEAFF.

The V gene is TRBV7-9, the J gene TRBJ1-2; the TRBD1 assignment by TCRdb is unverifiable without DNA. The germline CDR1 and CDR2 sequences are SEHNR and FQNEAQ (reference sequence). The CDR3 runs to 19 residues. The CDR3 protein is CASSSPSFPSGNPQYGYTF.

This clonotype is labeled large based on frequency. The CDR3 is CASSSGQTTSEAFF. The chain combines TRBV6-5 with TRBJ1-1; the D call of TRBD1 rests on TCRdb alone, since no DNA is present to check it. Germline V gene sequence: CDR1 MNHEY, CDR2 SVGAGI. The CDR3 runs to 14 residues.

The chain has TRBV11-2 and TRBJ2-3; with no DNA, the TCRdb D assignment of TRBD1 cannot be verified. The germline V gene encodes CDR1 SGHAT and CDR2 FQNNGV. The CDR3 extends over 15 amino acids. The CDR3 sequence is CASSLVAGTTDTQYF.